Listed below are T cell receptor beta chains from one sample, sequenced in a study of T cell repertoires in cytomegalovirus infection. One entry per CDR3 protein, called by TCRdb with MiXCR from the reads. The sample has a few hundred thousand distinct CDR3 sequences; 9.5% are singletons. The material sequenced was PBMCs. The receptors originated from a human donor in good health (CMV status not recorded). Some clones in this sample may be carry-over from other donors' samples. Each CDR3 is given with its conserved first and last residue. A D gene is named only where the DNA matches it firmly. Some rows mark clone size as missing; the rest say once, few, many or name a class of expanded clone.

15	TRBV7-2	TRBJ2-1	-	-	TGTGCCAGCCAGAACTTGGCGAGCTCCTACAATGAGCAGTTCTTC	CASQNLASSYNEQFF
11	TRBV12-3/TRBV12-4	TRBJ2-5	-	-	TGTGCCAGCAACAACCGCGGTCATCAGTACTTC	CASNNRGHQYF
11	TRBV6-5	TRBJ2-1	-	few	TGTGCCAGCAGTTACGGGGCTGAGCAGTTCTTC	CASSYGAEQFF
14	TRBV7-9	TRBJ1-5	TRBD1	many	TGTGCCAGCAGCCAGACAGGGGCAAATCAGCCCCAGCATTTT	CASSQTGANQPQHF
13	TRBV7-2	TRBJ1-1	-	many	TGTGCCAGCAGCTTAGGTATGAACACTGAAGCTTTCTTT	CASSLGMNTEAFF
16	TRBV4-3	TRBJ2-1	-	few	TGCGCCAGCAGCCAAGGAGGTGGGAGAGGACCCCATGAGCAGTTCTTC	CASSQGGGRGPHEQFF
15	TRBV7-3	TRBJ2-3	-	-	TGTGCCAGCAGCGAAAGGCGGGGAGGTAAAGATACGCAGTATTTT	CASSERRGGKDTQYF
14	TRBV28	TRBJ2-3	-	-	TGTGCCAGCAGTTTGCAGATTTCCACAGATACGCAGTATTTT	CASSLQISTDTQYF
13	TRBV20-1	TRBJ2-7	TRBD2	few	TGCAGTGCTACCCTAGCGGGACTCTACGAGCAGTACTTC	CSATLAGLYEQYF
15	TRBV19	TRBJ2-2	-	many	TGTGCCAGTGGTTCCGAGTCGGGGTGGACCGGGGAGCTGTTTTTT	CASGSESGWTGELFF
16	TRBV7-2	TRBJ2-7	-	few	TGTGCCAGCAGCTCCCGGGGATCTTGGGGCTCCTACGAGCAGTACTTC	CASSSRGSWGSYEQYF
17	TRBV6-5	TRBJ2-1	-	many	TGTGCCAGCAGTCCCGGGGGCGCCTTGGGCTCCTACAATGAGCAGTTCTTC	CASSPGGALGSYNEQFF
11	TRBV20-1	TRBJ2-5	-	many	TGCAGTGCCGAGGAGCGGGAGACCCAGTACTTC	CSAEERETQYF
16	TRBV12-3/TRBV12-4	TRBJ2-7	TRBD2	many	TGTGCCAGCAGTCCGTTAGCGGGGGGACGTCGCTACGAGCAGTACTTC	CASSPLAGGRRYEQYF
16	TRBV12-3/TRBV12-4	TRBJ1-4	TRBD1	many	TGTGCCAGCAGCCAGACAGGGATGAGAACTAATGAAAAACTGTTTTTT	CASSQTGMRTNEKLFF
16	TRBV6-1	TRBJ1-6	-	-	TGTGCCAGCGGTGAAGGGGCCCCGGCGGTAGGATCACCCCTCCACTTT	CASGEGAPAVGSPLHF
15	TRBV6-2/TRBV6-3	TRBJ1-1	TRBD1	few	TGTGCCAGCATCGCGTACGGACAGGGGAACACTGAAGCTTTCTTT	CASIAYGQGNTEAFF
13	TRBV7-6	TRBJ1-5	-	-	TGTGCCAGCAGCTTAAACGTCAATCAGCCCCAGCATTTT	CASSLNVNQPQHF
18	TRBV6-2/TRBV6-3	TRBJ2-1	-	-	TGTGCCACCTCAAGACAGGGCATCAGAGCGGGTCGAAACAATGAGCAGTTCTTC	CATSRQGIRAGRNNEQFF
18	TRBV4-2	TRBJ2-3	TRBD2	few	TGTGCCAGCAGCCAAGACCCCGCTGGAGCGGGGGGCACAGATACGCAGTATTTT	CASSQDPAGAGGTDTQYF
16	TRBV7-2	TRBJ2-7	TRBD1	many	TGTGCCAGCAGCTTATCCTTACTGACAGGGGGCTACGAGCAGTACTTC	CASSLSLLTGGYEQYF
12	TRBV19	TRBJ1-1	-	-	TGTGCCAGTAGGCATGGGGGGACTGAAGCTTTCTTT	CASRHGGTEAFF
17	TRBV6-2/TRBV6-3	TRBJ1-1	TRBD1	many	TGTGCCAGCAGTTACACCCGGGACAGGGGACCCAACACTGAAGCTTTCTTT	CASSYTRDRGPNTEAFF
15	TRBV6-1	TRBJ2-5	TRBD2	many	TGTGCCACCTCTTTACCCGGGAGGCCGACGGAGACCCAGTACTTC	CATSLPGRPTETQYF
13	TRBV7-2	TRBJ1-5	-	many	TGTGCCAGCAGCTTAACAGAGTACCAGCCCCAGCATTTT	CASSLTEYQPQHF
15	TRBV7-3	TRBJ2-4	-	-	TGTGCCAGCAGCTTTGGAGGAAGCCAGGGAAACATTCAGTACTTC	CASSFGGSQGNIQYF
16	TRBV14	TRBJ2-1	-	many	TGTGCCAGCAGCCCCTCTTGGGGATTCTCCTACAATGAGCAGTTCTTC	CASSPSWGFSYNEQFF
11	TRBV7-2	TRBJ2-4	-	many	TGTGCCAGCAGCTTAGAAGGGGTTCAGTACTTC	CASSLEGVQYF